The rows below give T cell receptor beta chains drawn from one sample of a study of shared clonotypes between healthy human individuals. Only in-frame clones appear in the TCRdb table, and some are missing; sequencing was by immunoSEQ multiplex PCR. The data show roughly 2 million clones, approximately 94% seen once. Material for sequencing was naive CD4+ T cells sorted from blood. Source of these receptors: a man younger than 30 in good health. The conserved cysteine and the conserved F or W are not part of the CDR3 here. The D gene is left open where the match is weak. For some rows the clone size is stated as once, few or many, or as a class when expanded; others skip it.

CDR3: AWSRGQYNSPLH
J: TRBJ1-6
D: TRBD1
size: .
V: TRBV30

CDR3: ASSSRDDGIFDSPLH
J: TRBJ1-6
D: .
size: .
V: TRBV28

CDR3: ASSLRRVGRYQPQH
J: TRBJ1-5
D: .
size: .
V: TRBV27

CDR3: ASSPPKGRNTEAF
J: TRBJ1-1
D: .
size: .
V: TRBV18

CDR3: ASSQDRGYEQF
J: TRBJ2-1
D: .
size: .
V: TRBV4-1

CDR3: ASSLARWGETQY
J: TRBJ2-5
D: .
size: .
V: TRBV7-8

CDR3: ATNRGPHTDTQY
J: TRBJ2-3
D: TRBD1
size: .
V: TRBV6-5

CDR3: ASSSSDRGLYGANVLT
J: TRBJ2-6
D: TRBD1
size: once
V: TRBV7-9

CDR3: AWSVSGGTDTQY
J: TRBJ2-3
D: .
size: .
V: TRBV30

CDR3: ASNLPGADTQY
J: TRBJ2-3
D: .
size: .
V: TRBV25-1

CDR3: ASSQVTAGGPETQY
J: TRBJ2-5
D: TRBD2
size: .
V: TRBV4-2

CDR3: ASSVGLAETQY
J: TRBJ2-5
D: TRBD2
size: .
V: TRBV7-2

CDR3: ASMLRTGPFYEQY
J: TRBJ2-7
D: TRBD1
size: .
V: TRBV6-1